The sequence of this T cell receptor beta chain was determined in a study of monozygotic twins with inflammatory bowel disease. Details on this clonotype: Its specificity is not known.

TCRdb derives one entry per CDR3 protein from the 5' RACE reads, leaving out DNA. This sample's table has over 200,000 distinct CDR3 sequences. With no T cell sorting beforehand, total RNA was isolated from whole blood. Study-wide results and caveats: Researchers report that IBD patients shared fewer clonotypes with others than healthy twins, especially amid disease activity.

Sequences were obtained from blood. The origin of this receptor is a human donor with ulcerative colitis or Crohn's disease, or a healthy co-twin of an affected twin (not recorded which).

The CDR3 region is CASSPRASGAYEQYF. The V gene is TRBV18, the J gene TRBJ2-7; TCRdb's assignment of TRBD2 cannot be checked, as there is no DNA. Germline V CDR1 and CDR2: KGHSH, LQKENI. CDR3 length: 15 amino acids. The whole variable domain, filled in from reference TRBV18 and TRBJ2-7, reads NAGVMQNPRHLVRRRGQEARLRCSPMKGHSHVYWYRQLPEEGLKFMVYLQKENIIDESGMPKERFSAEFPKEGPSILRIQQVVRGDSAAYFCASSPRASGAYEQYFGPGTRLTVT.